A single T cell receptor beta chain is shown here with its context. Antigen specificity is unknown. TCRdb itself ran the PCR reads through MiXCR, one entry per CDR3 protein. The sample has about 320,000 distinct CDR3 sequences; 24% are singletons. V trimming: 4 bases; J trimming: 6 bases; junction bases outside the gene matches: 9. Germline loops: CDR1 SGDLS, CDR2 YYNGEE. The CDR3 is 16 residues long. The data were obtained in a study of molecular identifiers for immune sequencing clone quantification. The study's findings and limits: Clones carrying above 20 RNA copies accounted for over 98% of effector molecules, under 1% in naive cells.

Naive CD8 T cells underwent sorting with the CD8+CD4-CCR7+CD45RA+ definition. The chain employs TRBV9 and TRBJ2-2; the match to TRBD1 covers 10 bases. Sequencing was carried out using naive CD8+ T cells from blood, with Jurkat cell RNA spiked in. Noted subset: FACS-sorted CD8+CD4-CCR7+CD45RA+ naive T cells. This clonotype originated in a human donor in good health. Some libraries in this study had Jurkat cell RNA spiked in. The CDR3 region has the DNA TGTGCCAGCAGCTCAAGGACAGGGGGTCATCCCGGGGAGCTGTTTTTT. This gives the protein CASSSRTGGHPGELFF.